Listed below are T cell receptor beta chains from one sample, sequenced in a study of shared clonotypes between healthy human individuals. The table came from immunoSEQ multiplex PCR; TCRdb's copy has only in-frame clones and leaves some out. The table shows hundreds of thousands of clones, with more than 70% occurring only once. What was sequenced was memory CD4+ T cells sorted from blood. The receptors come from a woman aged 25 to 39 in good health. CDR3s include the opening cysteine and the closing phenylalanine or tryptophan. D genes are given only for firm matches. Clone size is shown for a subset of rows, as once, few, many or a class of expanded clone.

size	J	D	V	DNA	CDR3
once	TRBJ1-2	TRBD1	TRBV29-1	TGCAGCGTTGCCGGACAGGGGGGTCTTGGCTACACCTTC	CSVAGQGGLGYTF
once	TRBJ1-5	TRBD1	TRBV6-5	TGTGCCAGCAGCCACTTCGAGGGGGCTTTGCAGCCCCAGCATTTT	CASSHFEGALQPQHF
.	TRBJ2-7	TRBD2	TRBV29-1	TGCAGCGTCGGAGCGGGAGCTTTGTACGAGCAGTACTTC	CSVGAGALYEQYF
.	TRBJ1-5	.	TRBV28	TGTGCCAGCAAGGGCGGGCGCCCGGGGGGAAGCAATCAGCCCCAGCATTTT	CASKGGRPGGSNQPQHF
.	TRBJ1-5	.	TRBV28	TGTGCCAGCAGGGGACCAAGCAATCAGCCCCAGCATTTT	CASRGPSNQPQHF
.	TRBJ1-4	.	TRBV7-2	TGTGCCAGCAGCGCCTCGGACATTTTCTCAACTAATGAAAAACTGTTTTTT	CASSASDIFSTNEKLFF
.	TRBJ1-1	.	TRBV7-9	TGTGCCAGCAGCTTAAGTCGGACTGAAGCTTTCTTT	CASSLSRTEAFF
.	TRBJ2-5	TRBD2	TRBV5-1	TGCGCCAGCAGCTCCCTGACTAGCGGGGAGACCCAGTACTTC	CASSSLTSGETQYF
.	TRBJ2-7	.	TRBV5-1	TGCGCCAGCAGCATGAGGGACGAGCAGTACTTC	CASSMRDEQYF
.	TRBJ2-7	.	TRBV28	TGTGCCAGCAGTTTCCATAGTGAGGATACCTACGAGCAGTACTTC	CASSFHSEDTYEQYF
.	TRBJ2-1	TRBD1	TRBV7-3	TGTGCCAGCAGCCCACAACGGACAGGAATGAATGAGCAGTTCTTC	CASSPQRTGMNEQFF
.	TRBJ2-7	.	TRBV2	TGTGCCAGCAGCCGGGGAGAACCCCGAGGCGAGCAGTACTTC	CASSRGEPRGEQYF
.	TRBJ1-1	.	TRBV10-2	TGCGCCAGCAGGGTGGCGGGAGACACTGAAGCTTTCTTT	CASRVAGDTEAFF
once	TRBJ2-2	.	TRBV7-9	TGTGCCAGCAGCCCGGATGCGGTTACGAACACCGGGGAGCTGTTTTTT	CASSPDAVTNTGELFF
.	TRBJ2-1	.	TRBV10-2	TGCGCCAGCAGTGAGCAGGGATGGGAGCAGTTCTTC	CASSEQGWEQFF
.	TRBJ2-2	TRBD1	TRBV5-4	TGTGCCAGCAGCCAGCGGCACAGGGGGCCCGGGGAGCTGTTTTTT	CASSQRHRGPGELFF
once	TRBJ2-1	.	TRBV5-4	TGTGCCAGCAGCTTTCTCGGAAGAAAAGGGTCTGAGCAGTTCTTC	CASSFLGRKGSEQFF
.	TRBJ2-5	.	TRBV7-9	TGTGCCAGCAGCTCCGGTTTGGGCGGGCCGAGGGTAGAGACCCAGTACTTC	CASSSGLGGPRVETQYF
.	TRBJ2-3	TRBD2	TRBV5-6	TGTGCCAGCAGCTTGGCCGGGACTAGCGGGAGGATTGCGCAGTATTTT	CASSLAGTSGRIAQYF
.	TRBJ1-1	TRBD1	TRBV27	TGTGCCACCATGGACAGGGCGACCACTGAAGCTTTCTTT	CATMDRATTEAFF
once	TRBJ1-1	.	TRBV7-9	TGTGCCAGCAGCTTAGCCAATGAAGCTTTCTTT	CASSLANEAFF
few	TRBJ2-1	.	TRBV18	TGTGCCACTGCTAAAGTCAATGAGCAGTTCTTC	CATAKVNEQFF
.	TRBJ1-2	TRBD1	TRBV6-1	TGTGCCAGCAAACCCGGGACAGGGGGATACTATGGCTACACCTTC	CASKPGTGGYYGYTF
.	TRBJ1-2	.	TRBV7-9	TGTGCCAGCAGCTTCCAGGGCTATGGCTACACCTTC	CASSFQGYGYTF
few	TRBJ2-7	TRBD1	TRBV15	TGTGCCACCAGCAGAAGGGACAGGGCTGGGCAGTACTTC	CATSRRDRAGQYF
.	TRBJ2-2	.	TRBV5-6	TGTGCCAGCAGCCCGGACGAGGAGGACACCGGGGAGCTGTTTTTT	CASSPDEEDTGELFF
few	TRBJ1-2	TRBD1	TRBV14	TGTGCCAGCAGCCAAGTCGGGGGACAGTTGGGCTATGGCTACACCTTC	CASSQVGGQLGYGYTF
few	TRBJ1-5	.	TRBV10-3	TGTGCCATCTCGGGTACCAATCAGCCCCAGCATTTT	CAISGTNQPQHF
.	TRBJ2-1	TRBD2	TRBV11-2	TGTGCCAGCAGCCTCAATCCCGGGAGGAATGAGCAGTTCTTC	CASSLNPGRNEQFF
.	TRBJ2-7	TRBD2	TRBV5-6	TGTGCCAGCAGCCCACTAGCGGGAGGGACCTACGAGCAGTACTTC	CASSPLAGGTYEQYF
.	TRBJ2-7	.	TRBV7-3	TGTGCCAGCAGCCCCCAGAGGTCTAACTCCGTCTACGAGCAGTACTTC	CASSPQRSNSVYEQYF
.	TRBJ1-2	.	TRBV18	TGTGCCAGCTCCCCAAGGAGCGGCGAGGGCTACACCTTC	CASSPRSGEGYTF
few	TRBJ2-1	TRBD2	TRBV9	TGTGCCAGCAGCGTAGGACTAGCGGGCTCCTACAATGAGCAGTTCTTC	CASSVGLAGSYNEQFF
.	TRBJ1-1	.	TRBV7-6	TGTGCCAGCAGCGTCGGTCCGAACACTGAAGCTTTCTTT	CASSVGPNTEAFF
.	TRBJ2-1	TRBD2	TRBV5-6	TGTGCCAGCAGCCGCGGCCGGGATCGACTAGCGGGAGGGTGGGAGCAGTTCTTC	CASSRGRDRLAGGWEQFF
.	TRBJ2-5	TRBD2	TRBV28	TGTGCCAGCAGTCCCCGACTAGCGGGAGTTGAGACCCAGTACTTC	CASSPRLAGVETQYF
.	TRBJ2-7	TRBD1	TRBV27	TGTGCCAGCAGGCCTACGGGACAGTGGTCGGGCGCATCCTTCGGGAACGAGCAGTACTTC	CASRPTGQWSGASFGNEQYF
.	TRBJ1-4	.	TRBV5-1	TGCGCCAGCAGATTGGCCGGGCAGGGCGCCGAGGTGCTGTTTTTT	CASRLAGQGAEVLFF
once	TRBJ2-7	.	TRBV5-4	TGTGCCAGCAGCTTGCAACAGGCCTACGAGCAGTACTTC	CASSLQQAYEQYF
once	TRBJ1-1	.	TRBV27	TGTGCCAGCAGTTTCAGGGCATCAGTGAACACTGAAGCTTTCTTT	CASSFRASVNTEAFF
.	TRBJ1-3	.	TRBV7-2	TGTGCCAGCAGCCAAACGTTTGACAGGACCGGAAACACCATATATTTT	CASSQTFDRTGNTIYF
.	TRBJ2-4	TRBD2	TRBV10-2	TGCGCCAGCAGTCCGACTAGCGGGAGGGCCTTAAGCACCAAAAACATTCAGTACTTC	CASSPTSGRALSTKNIQYF
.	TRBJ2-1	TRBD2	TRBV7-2	TGTGCCAGCAGCTGGGCTCTAGCGGGGGACGGTAGTGAGCAGTTCTTC	CASSWALAGDGSEQFF
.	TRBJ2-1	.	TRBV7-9	TGTGCCAGCAGCGGGAGCTCCTACAATGAGCAGTTCTTC	CASSGSSYNEQFF
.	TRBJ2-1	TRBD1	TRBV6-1	TGTGCCAGCAGTGAAGGGGGACAGGCCCACAATGAGCAGTTCTTC	CASSEGGQAHNEQFF
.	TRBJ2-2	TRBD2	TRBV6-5	TGTGCCAGTCGACTAGCCGAGAGGACCGGGGAGCTGTTTTTT	CASRLAERTGELFF
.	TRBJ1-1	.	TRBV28	TGTGCCAGCAGTTCGTGGGTCAGGGGAAACACTGAAGCTTTCTTT	CASSSWVRGNTEAFF
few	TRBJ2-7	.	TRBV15	TGTGCCACCAGCAGAGAAAGGGACGAGCAGTACTTC	CATSRERDEQYF
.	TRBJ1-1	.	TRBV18	TGTGCCAGCTCACCTAATGAGAGGAACACTGAAGCTTTCTTT	CASSPNERNTEAFF
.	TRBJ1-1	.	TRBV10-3	TGTGCCATCAGTCCACAGGGGAACACTGAAGCTTTCTTT	CAISPQGNTEAFF
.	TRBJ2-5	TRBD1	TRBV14	TGTGCCAGCAGCCCCGGGACAGGGCCAGAGACCCAGTACTTC	CASSPGTGPETQYF
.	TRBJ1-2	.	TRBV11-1	TGTGCCAGCAGCTTAGCCGGCCTTTCCGTGGGAGGCTATGGCTACACCTTC	CASSLAGLSVGGYGYTF
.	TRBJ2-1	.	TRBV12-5	TGTGCTAGTGGTTTGTATCTTAATGAGCAGTTCTTC	CASGLYLNEQFF
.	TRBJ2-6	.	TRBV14	TGTGCCAGCAGCCGTCACTCCTCTGGGGCCAACGTCCTGACTTTC	CASSRHSSGANVLTF
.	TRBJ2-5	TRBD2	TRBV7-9	TGTGCCAGCAGCCGTGGGGCTAGCGGGAGAGTCGGGGAGACCCAGTACTTC	CASSRGASGRVGETQYF
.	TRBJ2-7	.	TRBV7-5	TGTGTCAGAAGCTTAGTGAGACTAGCGGGAGTGTTATACGAGCAGTACTTC	CVRSLVRLAGVLYEQYF
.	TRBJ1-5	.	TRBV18	TGTGCCAGCTCACCCACCGGGGGGCCGGGTCAGCCCCAGCATTTT	CASSPTGGPGQPQHF
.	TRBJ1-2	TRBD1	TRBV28	TGTGCCAGCAGTGCCACAGGGGCTGGGAACTATGGCTACACCTTC	CASSATGAGNYGYTF
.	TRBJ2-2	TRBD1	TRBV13	TGTGCCAGCAGCAAACAGGGGGCGGCTTTGACCGGGGAGCTGTTTTTT	CASSKQGAALTGELFF
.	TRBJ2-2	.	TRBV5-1	TGCGCCAGCAGCCCCACAGGCACCGGGGAGCTGTTTTTT	CASSPTGTGELFF